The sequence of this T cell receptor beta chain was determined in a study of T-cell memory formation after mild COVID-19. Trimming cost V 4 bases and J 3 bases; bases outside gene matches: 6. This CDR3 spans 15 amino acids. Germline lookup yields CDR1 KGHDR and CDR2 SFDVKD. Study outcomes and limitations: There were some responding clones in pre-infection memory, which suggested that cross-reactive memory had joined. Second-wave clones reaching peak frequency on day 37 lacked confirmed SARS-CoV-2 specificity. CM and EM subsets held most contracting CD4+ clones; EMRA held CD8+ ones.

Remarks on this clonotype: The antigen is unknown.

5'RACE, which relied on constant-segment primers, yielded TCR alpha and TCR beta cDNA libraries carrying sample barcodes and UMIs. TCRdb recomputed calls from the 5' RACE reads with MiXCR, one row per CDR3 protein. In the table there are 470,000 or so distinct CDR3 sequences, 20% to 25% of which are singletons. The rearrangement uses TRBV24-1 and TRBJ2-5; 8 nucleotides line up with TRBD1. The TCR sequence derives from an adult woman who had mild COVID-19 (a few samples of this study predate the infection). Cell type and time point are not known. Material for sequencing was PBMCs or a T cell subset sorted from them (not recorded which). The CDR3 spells CATSDPDRGEETQYF. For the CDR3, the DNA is TGTGCCACCAGTGACCCTGACAGGGGTGAAGAGACCCAGTACTTC.